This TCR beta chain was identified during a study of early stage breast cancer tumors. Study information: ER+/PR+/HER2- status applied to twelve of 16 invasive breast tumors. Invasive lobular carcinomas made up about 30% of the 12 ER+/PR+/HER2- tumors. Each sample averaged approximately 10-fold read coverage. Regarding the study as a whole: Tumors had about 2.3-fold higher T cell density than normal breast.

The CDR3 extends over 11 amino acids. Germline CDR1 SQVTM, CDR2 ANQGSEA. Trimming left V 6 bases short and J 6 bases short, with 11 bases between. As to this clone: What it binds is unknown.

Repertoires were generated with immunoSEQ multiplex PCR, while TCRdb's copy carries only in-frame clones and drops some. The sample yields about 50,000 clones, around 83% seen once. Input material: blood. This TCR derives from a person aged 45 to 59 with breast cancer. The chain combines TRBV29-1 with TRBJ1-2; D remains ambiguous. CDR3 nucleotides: TGCAGCGTGAGGGCAGCTGATGGCTACACCTTC. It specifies CSVRAADGYTF.